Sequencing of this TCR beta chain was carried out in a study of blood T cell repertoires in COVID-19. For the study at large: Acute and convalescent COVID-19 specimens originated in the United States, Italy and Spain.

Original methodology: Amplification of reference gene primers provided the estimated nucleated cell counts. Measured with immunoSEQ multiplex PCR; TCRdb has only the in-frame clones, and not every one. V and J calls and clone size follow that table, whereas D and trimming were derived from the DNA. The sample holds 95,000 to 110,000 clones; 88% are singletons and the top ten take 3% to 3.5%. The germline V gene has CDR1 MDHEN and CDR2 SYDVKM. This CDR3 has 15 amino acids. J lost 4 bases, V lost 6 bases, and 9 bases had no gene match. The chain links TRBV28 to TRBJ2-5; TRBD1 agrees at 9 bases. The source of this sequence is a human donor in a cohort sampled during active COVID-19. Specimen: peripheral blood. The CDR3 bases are TGTGCCAGCAGCCGACCGGGACAGGGCGTAGAGACCCAGTACTTC. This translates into CASSRPGQGVETQYF.